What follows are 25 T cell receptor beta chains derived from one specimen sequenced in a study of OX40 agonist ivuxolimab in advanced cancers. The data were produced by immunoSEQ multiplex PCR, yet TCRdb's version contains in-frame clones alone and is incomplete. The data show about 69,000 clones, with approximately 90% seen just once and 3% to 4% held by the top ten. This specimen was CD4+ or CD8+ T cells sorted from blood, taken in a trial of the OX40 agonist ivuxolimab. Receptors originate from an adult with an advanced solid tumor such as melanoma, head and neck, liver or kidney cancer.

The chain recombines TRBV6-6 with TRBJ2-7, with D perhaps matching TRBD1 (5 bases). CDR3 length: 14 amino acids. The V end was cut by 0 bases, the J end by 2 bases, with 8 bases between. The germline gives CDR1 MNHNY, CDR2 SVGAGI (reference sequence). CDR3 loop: CASSYSQGTYEQYF. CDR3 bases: TGTGCCAGCAGTTACTCTCAGGGAACCTACGAGCAGTACTTC.

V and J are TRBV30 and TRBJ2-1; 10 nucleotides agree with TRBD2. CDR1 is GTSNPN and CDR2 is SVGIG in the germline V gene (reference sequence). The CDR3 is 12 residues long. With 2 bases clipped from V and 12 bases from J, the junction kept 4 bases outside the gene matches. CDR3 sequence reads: CAWSPVAGGQFF. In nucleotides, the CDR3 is TGTGCCTGGAGTCCGGTAGCGGGGGGGCAGTTCTTC.

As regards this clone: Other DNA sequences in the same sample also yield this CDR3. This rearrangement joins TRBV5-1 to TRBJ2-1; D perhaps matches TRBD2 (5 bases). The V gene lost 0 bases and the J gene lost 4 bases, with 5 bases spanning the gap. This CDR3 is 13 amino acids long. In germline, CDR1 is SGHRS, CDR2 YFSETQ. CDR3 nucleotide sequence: TGCGCCAGCAGCTTGGGAGGGTACAATGAGCAGTTCTTC. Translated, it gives CASSLGGYNEQFF.

The CDR3 sequence: CAISGGQGPNYGYTF. As DNA, the CDR3 is TGTGCCATCAGTGGGGGACAGGGACCTAACTATGGCTACACCTTC. The chain recombines TRBV10-3 with TRBJ1-2; 9 bases match TRBD1. J lost 0 bases, V lost 4 bases, and 3 bases had no gene match. The CDR3 runs 15 residues. Germline V CDR1 and CDR2: ENHRY, SYGVKD.

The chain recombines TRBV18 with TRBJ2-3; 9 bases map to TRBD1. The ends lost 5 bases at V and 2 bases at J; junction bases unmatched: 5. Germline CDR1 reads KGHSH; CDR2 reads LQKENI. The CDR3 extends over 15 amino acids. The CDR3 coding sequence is TGTGCCAGCTCAGACTCACAGGGGGCCACAGATACGCAGTATTTT. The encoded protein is CASSDSQGATDTQYF.

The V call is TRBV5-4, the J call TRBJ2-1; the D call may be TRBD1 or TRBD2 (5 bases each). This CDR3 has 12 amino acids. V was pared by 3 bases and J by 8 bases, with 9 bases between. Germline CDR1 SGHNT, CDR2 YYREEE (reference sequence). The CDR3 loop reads CASSWDQYEQFF. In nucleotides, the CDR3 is TGTGCCAGCAGCTGGGACCAGTATGAGCAGTTCTTC. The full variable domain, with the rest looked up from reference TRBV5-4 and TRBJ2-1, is ETGVTQSPTHLIKTRGQQVTLRCSSQSGHNTVSWYQQALGQGPQFIFQYYREEENGRGNFPPRFSGLQFPNYSSELNVNALELDDSALYLCASSWDQYEQFFGPGTRLTVL.

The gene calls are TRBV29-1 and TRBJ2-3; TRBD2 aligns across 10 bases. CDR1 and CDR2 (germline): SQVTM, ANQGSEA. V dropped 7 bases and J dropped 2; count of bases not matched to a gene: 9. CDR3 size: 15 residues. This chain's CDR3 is CSEKRTSGYTDTQYF. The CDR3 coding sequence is TGCAGCGAAAAGAGGACTAGCGGATACACAGATACGCAGTATTTT.

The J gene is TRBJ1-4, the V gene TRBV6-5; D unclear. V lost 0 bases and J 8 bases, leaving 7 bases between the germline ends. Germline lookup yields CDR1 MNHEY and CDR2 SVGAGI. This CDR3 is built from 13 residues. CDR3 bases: TGTGCCAGCAGTTACTCGGGTGGGGAAAAACTGTTTTTT. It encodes CASSYSGGEKLFF.

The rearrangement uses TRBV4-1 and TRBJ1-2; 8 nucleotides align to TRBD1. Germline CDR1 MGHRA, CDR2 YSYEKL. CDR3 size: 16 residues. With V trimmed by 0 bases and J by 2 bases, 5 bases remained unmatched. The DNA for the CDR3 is TGCGCCAGCAGCCAAGATCTGACAGGGGACAACTATGGCTACACCTTC. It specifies CASSQDLTGDNYGYTF.

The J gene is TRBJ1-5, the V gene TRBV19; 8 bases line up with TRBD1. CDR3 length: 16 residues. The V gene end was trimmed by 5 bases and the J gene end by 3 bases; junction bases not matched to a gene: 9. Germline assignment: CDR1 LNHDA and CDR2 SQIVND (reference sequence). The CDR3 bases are TGTGCCAGTAGTTTTAAAACGGGACAGGCCAATCAGCCCCAGCATTTT. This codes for CASSFKTGQANQPQHF.

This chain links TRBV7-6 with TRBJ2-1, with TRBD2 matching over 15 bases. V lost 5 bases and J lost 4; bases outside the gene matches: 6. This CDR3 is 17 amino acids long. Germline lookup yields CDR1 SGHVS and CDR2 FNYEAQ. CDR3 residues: CASSTGTSGRIYNEQFF. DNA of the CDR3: TGTGCCAGCAGCACCGGGACTAGCGGGAGGATTTACAATGAGCAGTTCTTC. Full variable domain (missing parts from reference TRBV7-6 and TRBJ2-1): GAGVSQSPRYKVTKRGQDVALRCDPISGHVSLYWYRQALGQGPEFLTYFNYEAQQDKSGLPNDRFSAERPEGSISTLTIQRTEQRDSAMYRCASSTGTSGRIYNEQFFGPGTRLTVL.

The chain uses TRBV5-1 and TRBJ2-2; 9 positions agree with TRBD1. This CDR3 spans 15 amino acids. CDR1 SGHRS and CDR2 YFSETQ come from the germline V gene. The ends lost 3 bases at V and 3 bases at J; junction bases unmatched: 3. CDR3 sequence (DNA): TGCGCCAGCAGCTCACAGGGGGCCGACACCGGGGAGCTGTTTTTT. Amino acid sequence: CASSSQGADTGELFF.

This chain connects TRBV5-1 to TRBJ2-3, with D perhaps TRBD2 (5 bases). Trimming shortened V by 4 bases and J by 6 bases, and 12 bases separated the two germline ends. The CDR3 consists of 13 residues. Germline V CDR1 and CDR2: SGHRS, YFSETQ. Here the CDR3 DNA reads TGCGCCAGCAGCCCGGGGATTGGGGATACGCAGTATTTT. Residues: CASSPGIGDTQYF.

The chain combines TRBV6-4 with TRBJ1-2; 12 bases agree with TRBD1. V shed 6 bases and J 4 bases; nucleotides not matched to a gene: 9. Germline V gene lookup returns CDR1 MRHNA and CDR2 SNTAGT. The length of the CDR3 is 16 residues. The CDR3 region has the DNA TGTGCCAGCAGCCGGGGACAGGGGGCCGAAGTCTATGGCTACACCTTC. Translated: CASSRGQGAEVYGYTF.

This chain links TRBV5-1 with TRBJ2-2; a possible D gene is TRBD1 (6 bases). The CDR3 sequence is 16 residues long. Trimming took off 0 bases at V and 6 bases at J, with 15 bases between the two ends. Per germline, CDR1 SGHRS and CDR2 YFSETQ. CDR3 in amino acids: CASSLDLGAGAGELFF. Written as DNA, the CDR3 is TGCGCCAGCAGCTTGGATCTGGGGGCAGGGGCCGGGGAGCTGTTTTTT.

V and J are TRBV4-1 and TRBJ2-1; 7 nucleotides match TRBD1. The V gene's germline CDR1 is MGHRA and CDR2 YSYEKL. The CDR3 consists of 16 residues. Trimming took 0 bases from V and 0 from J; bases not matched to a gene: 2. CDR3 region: CASSQEYRGSYNEQFF. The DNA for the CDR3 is TGCGCCAGCAGCCAAGAGTACAGGGGCTCCTACAATGAGCAGTTCTTC.

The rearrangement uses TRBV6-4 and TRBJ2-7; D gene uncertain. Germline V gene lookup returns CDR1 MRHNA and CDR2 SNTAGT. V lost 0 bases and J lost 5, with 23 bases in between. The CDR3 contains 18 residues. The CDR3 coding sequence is TGTGCCAGCAGTGACTCGGAGAAGAGGTCTCACGTCTTCCACGAGCAGTACTTC. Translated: CASSDSEKRSHVFHEQYF.

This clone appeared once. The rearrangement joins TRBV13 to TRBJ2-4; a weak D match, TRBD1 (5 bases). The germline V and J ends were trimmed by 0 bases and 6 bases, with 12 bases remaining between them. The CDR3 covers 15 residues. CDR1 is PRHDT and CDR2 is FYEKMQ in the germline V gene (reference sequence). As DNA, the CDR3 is TGTGCCAGCAGCTTAGGCCGAGGTAGGGGAAACATTCAGTACTTC. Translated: CASSLGRGRGNIQYF.

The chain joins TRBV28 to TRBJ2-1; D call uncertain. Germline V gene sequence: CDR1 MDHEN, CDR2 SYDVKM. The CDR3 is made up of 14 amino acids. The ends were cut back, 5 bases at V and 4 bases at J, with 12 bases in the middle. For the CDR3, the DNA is TGTGCCAGCAGTAAACAGCTAGTTTACAATGAGCAGTTCTTC. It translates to CASSKQLVYNEQFF.

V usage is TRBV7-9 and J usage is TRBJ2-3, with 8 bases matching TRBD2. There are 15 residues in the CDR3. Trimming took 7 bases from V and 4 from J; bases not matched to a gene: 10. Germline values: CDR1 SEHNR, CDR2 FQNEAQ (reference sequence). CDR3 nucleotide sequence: TGTGCCAGCACCCCTTACGGGAGGGTTCCAGATACGCAGTATTTT. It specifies CASTPYGRVPDTQYF.

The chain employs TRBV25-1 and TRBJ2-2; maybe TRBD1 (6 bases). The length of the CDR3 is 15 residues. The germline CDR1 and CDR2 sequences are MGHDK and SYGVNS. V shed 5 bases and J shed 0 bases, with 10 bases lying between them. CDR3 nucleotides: TGTGCCAGCAGTAGGGGACAAACGAACACCGGGGAGCTGTTTTTT. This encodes CASSRGQTNTGELFF.

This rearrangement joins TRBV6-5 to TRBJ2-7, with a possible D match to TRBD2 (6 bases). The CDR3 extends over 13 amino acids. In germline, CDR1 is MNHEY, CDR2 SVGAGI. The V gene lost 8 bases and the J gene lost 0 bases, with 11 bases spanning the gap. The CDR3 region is CASAFGGSYEQYF. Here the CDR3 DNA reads TGTGCCAGCGCTTTCGGGGGCTCCTACGAGCAGTACTTC.

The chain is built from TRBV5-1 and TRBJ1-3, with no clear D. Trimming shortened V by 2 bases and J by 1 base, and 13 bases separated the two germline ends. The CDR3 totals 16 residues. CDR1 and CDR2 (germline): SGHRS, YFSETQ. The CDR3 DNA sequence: TGCGCCAGCAGCTTCGGACCGTCCTTTTCTGGAAACACCATATATTTT. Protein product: CASSFGPSFSGNTIYF.

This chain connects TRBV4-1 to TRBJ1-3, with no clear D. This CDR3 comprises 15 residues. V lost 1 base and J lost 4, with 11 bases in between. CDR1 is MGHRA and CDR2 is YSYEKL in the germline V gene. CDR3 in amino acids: CASSQGTGNGNTIYF. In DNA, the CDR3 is TGCGCCAGCAGCCAAGGTACGGGGAACGGAAACACCATATATTTT.

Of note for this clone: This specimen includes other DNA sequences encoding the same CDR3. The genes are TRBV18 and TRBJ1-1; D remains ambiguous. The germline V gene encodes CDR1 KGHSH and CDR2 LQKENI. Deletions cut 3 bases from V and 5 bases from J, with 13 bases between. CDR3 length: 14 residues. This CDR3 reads CASSPLEGNTEAFF. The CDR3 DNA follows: TGTGCCAGCTCACCGCTGGAGGGAAATACTGAAGCTTTCTTT.